This is a list of T cell receptor beta chains from one sample in a study of cytomegalovirus exposure and HLA in healthy donors. TCRdb's copy holds only in-frame clones and misses some; the assay was immunoSEQ multiplex PCR. Of roughly 130,000 clones detected, over 70% appear once; the ten largest clones hold about 4%. Material: PBMCs. The receptors were sampled from a woman in her thirties or forties in good health and CMV-seronegative. CDR3s leave out the opening cysteine and the closing phenylalanine or tryptophan.

>TRBV28|TRBJ1-3
ASSPPGNTIY
>TRBV9|TRBJ2-3
ASSPRGGVVSTDTQY
>TRBV7-2|TRBJ2-2
ASGASGSRVGELF
>TRBV4-2|TRBJ2-1
ASSQDLGLGYNEQF
>TRBV5-1|TRBJ2-7
ASSWTGTGGVSFRDEQY
>TRBV25-1|TRBJ2-5
ASSRRGQETQY
>TRBV6-5|TRBJ2-7
ATKAGGPYEQY
>TRBV6-5|TRBJ1-5
ASSTQGAQPQH
>TRBV5-6|TRBJ1-4
ASSFGTGVEKLF
>TRBV10-2|TRBJ2-7
ASSGATSPYEQY
>TRBV9|TRBJ2-3
ASSASSRGDTDTQY
>TRBV9|TRBJ2-1
ASSVGGEQF
>TRBV14|TRBJ2-2
ASSPLGTGNTGELF
>TRBV5-1|TRBJ1-2
ASSRGQNYGYP
>TRBV5-4|TRBJ1-2
ASSLRTGVGYT
>TRBV21-1|TRBJ2-2
ASREVLPRAANTGELF
>TRBV21-1|TRBJ2-7
ASSKWPLGQSSYEQY
>TRBV7-2|TRBJ1-2
ASSLERVSGYT
>TRBV5-1|TRBJ2-7
ASSLGTASYEQY
>TRBV7-8|TRBJ2-7
ASSPGQPSYEQY
>TRBV25-1|TRBJ2-1
ASRLAGGDEQF
>TRBV19|TRBJ2-7
ASSPGTGIHEQY
>TRBV5-8|TRBJ2-3
ASSGLAGETDTQY
>TRBV6-5|TRBJ2-2
ATSTANTGELF
>TRBV6-1|TRBJ2-7
ASLAGTHIYEQY
>TRBV19|TRBJ1-4
ASRPRTGKAEKLF